These T cell receptor beta chains were read from a single sample in a study of blood T cell repertoires in COVID-19. Generated by immunoSEQ multiplex PCR, the TCRdb table keeps only in-frame clones and is missing some. This table holds over 200,000 clones, around 83% found once. Sequencing input: peripheral blood. The receptors derive from a man older than 75 with acute or convalescent COVID-19. Both conserved end residues are part of each CDR3. D genes are given only for firm matches. Only part of the rows carry a size: once, few, many, or a class if the clone is expanded.

d_call: .
j_call: TRBJ2-1
v_call: TRBV5-1
clone_size: .
cdr3_nt: TGCGCCAGCAGCGGCGGTTTGTTACCCAATGAGCAGTTCTTC
cdr3_aa: CASSGGLLPNEQFF

d_call: .
j_call: TRBJ2-7
v_call: TRBV3-1/TRBV3-2
clone_size: few
cdr3_nt: TGTGCCAGCAGCCGGGAGCCGACAGGTTCCTACGAGCAGTACTTC
cdr3_aa: CASSREPTGSYEQYF

d_call: TRBD2
j_call: TRBJ2-2
v_call: TRBV7-7
clone_size: .
cdr3_nt: TGTGCTAGCAGCATCACTAGCGGGGGAACCGGGGAGCTGTTTTTT
cdr3_aa: CASSITSGGTGELFF

d_call: .
j_call: TRBJ2-2
v_call: TRBV29-1
clone_size: .
cdr3_nt: TGCAGCGTTGGCCAGGCGGGTGTCACCGGGGAGCTGTTTTTT
cdr3_aa: CSVGQAGVTGELFF

d_call: .
j_call: TRBJ1-1
v_call: TRBV28
clone_size: .
cdr3_nt: TGTGCCAGCAGCAAGCGCGTCCGCTCTGAAGCTTTCTTT
cdr3_aa: CASSKRVRSEAFF

d_call: .
j_call: TRBJ2-4
v_call: TRBV6-1
clone_size: few
cdr3_nt: TGTGCCAGCAGTGAAGGAGGGATCATGGCCAAAAACATTCAGTACTTC
cdr3_aa: CASSEGGIMAKNIQYF

d_call: TRBD2
j_call: TRBJ2-1
v_call: TRBV5-1
clone_size: .
cdr3_nt: TGCGCCAGCAGCTCCGGAACTAGCGGCTCCTACAATGAGCAGTTCTTC
cdr3_aa: CASSSGTSGSYNEQFF

d_call: TRBD2
j_call: TRBJ2-5
v_call: TRBV10-1
clone_size: .
cdr3_nt: TGCGCCAGCAGTGCGGGAGGGCCGGGGGAGACCCAGTACTTC
cdr3_aa: CASSAGGPGETQYF

d_call: TRBD2
j_call: TRBJ2-7
v_call: TRBV3-1/TRBV3-2
clone_size: .
cdr3_nt: TGTGCCAGCAGCCCGCGGGGAGGGGTTGAGCAGTACTTC
cdr3_aa: CASSPRGGVEQYF

d_call: .
j_call: TRBJ1-1
v_call: TRBV19
clone_size: .
cdr3_nt: TGTGCCAGTACTAACAGGGTAGTCACTGAAGCTTTCTTT
cdr3_aa: CASTNRVVTEAFF

d_call: .
j_call: TRBJ2-7
v_call: TRBV25-1
clone_size: .
cdr3_nt: TGTGCCAGCAGTTCTAAGCTAGTTTTTGGTCTCGAGCAGTACTTC
cdr3_aa: CASSSKLVFGLEQYF

d_call: TRBD1
j_call: TRBJ2-1
v_call: TRBV29-1
clone_size: few
cdr3_nt: TGCAGCGCATCCCGGGACAGGAACAATGAGCAGTTCTTC
cdr3_aa: CSASRDRNNEQFF

d_call: TRBD1
j_call: TRBJ1-1
v_call: TRBV6-4
clone_size: .
cdr3_nt: TGTGCCAGCAGTGACACGGACAGGGGCACTGAAGCTTTCTTT
cdr3_aa: CASSDTDRGTEAFF

d_call: TRBD1
j_call: TRBJ2-7
v_call: TRBV10-3
clone_size: .
cdr3_nt: TGTGCCATCAGGTCGACAGGGGCTCCTCAAAGCTCCTACGAGCAGTACTTC
cdr3_aa: CAIRSTGAPQSSYEQYF